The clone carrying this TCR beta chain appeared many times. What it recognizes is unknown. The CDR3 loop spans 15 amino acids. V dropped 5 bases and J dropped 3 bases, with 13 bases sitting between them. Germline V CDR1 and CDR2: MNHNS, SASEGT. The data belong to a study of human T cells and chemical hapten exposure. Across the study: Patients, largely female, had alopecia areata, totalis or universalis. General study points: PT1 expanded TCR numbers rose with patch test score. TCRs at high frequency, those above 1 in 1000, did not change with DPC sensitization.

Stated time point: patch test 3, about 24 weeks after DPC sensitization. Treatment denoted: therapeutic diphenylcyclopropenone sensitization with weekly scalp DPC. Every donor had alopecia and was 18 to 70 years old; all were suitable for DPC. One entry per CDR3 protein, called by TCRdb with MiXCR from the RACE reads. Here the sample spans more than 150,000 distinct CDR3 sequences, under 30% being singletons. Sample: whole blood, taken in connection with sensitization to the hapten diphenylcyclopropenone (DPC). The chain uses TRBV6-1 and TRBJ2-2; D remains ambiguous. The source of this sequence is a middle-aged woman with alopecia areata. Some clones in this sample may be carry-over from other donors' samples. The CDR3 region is CASSTHLIYTGELFF. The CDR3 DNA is TGTGCCAGCAGTACCCACCTAATCTACACCGGGGAGCTGTTTTTT.